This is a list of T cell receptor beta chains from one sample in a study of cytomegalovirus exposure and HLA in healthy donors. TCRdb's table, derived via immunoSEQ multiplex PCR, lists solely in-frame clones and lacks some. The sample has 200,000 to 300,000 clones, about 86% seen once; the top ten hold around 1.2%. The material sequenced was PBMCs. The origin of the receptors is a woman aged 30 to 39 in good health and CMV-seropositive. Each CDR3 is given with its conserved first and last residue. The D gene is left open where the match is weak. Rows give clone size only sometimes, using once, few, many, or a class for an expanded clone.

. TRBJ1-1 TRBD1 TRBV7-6 TGTGCCAGCAGCGCGCTGACAGGGGGGGACACTGAAGCTTTCTTT CASSALTGGDTEAFF
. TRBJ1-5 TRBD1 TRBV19 TGTGCCAGTAGTATAGGAGGGACAGCAAATCAGCCCCAGCATTTT CASSIGGTANQPQHF
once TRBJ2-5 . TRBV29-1 TGCAGCGTTGATACCAGGGAAGAGACCCAGTACTTC CSVDTREETQYF
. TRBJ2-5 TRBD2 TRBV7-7 TGTGCTAGCAGCATGGGACTAGTGGAGACCCAGTACTTC CASSMGLVETQYF
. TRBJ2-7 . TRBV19 TGTGCCAGTAGTAGAGGACTAAAGATCTACGAGCAGTACTTC CASSRGLKIYEQYF
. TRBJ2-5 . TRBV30 TGTGCCTGGAGTGTACGGGTAGGGGCGAAGACCCAGTACTTC CAWSVRVGAKTQYF
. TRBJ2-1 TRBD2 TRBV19 TGTGCCAGTAGTGGCGCTAGCGGGTCGTCTAGCTCCTACAATGAGCAGTTCTTC CASSGASGSSSSYNEQFF
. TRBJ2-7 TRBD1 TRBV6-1 TGTGCCAGCAGGAAGACAGGGGGTTTAAGCTACGAGCAGTACTTC CASRKTGGLSYEQYF
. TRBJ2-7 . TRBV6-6 TGTGCCAGCACCGGAGTTTCCTACGAGCAGTACTTC CASTGVSYEQYF
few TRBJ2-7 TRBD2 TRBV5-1 TGCGCCAGCAGACAGATAGGCGGGAGAGGGACCTACGAGCAGTACTTC CASRQIGGRGTYEQYF
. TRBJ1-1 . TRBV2 TGTGCCAGCAGTCCGGGGGGGAACACTGAAGCTTTCTTT CASSPGGNTEAFF
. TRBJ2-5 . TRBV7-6 TGTGCCAGCAGCTCCCTTGAGACCCAGTACTTC CASSSLETQYF
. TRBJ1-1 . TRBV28 TGTGCCAGCAGTTTATCCCAGTACACGAACACTGAAGCTTTCTTT CASSLSQYTNTEAFF
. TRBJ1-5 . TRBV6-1 TGTGCCAGCACCGACAGATTCAATCAGCCCCAGCATTTT CASTDRFNQPQHF
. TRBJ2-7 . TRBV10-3 TGTGCCATCAGTGATTCGGGGATTTCCTACGAGCAGTACTTC CAISDSGISYEQYF
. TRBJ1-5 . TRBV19 TGTGCCAGTAGTATACTTGCCAGGAGCAATCAGCCCCAGCATTTT CASSILARSNQPQHF
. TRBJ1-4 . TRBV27 TGTGCCAGCAGTCCTACAGATGCAACTAATGAAAAACTGTTTTTT CASSPTDATNEKLFF
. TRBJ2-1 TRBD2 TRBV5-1 TGCGCCAGCAGCTTTGAGCGGGAGGGGATCAATGAGCAGTTCTTC CASSFEREGINEQFF
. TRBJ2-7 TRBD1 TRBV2 TGTGCCAGCCTCCGGGACAGGGGTTACGAGCAGTACTTC CASLRDRGYEQYF
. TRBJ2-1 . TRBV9 TGTGCCAGCAGCGTAGCTATCGCCAATGAGCAGTTCTTC CASSVAIANEQFF
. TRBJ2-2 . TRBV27 TGTGCCAGCAGACGGCCCCTGGGGGGATCCGGGGAGCTGTTTTTT CASRRPLGGSGELFF
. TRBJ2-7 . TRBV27 TGTGCCAGCACCCAGACTGGATCAAGCTCCTACGAGCAGTACTTC CASTQTGSSSYEQYF
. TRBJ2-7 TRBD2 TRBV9 TGTGCCAGCAGCCCCTTGGGGGGGGACGAGCAGTACTTC CASSPLGGDEQYF
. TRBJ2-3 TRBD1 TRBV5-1 TGCGCCAGCAGCTTGGGGCGACAGGGGGCAGATACGCAGTATTTT CASSLGRQGADTQYF
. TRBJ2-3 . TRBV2 TGTGCCAGCCGTCAGCTAGGAGTCACAGATACGCAGTATTTT CASRQLGVTDTQYF
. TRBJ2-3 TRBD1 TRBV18 TGTGCCAGCTCACCCGACGGGACAGGCACAGATACGCAGTATTTT CASSPDGTGTDTQYF
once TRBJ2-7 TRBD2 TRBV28 TGTGCCAGCAGTTTATCTACTAGCGGGTCCAACTCCTACGAGCAGTACTTC CASSLSTSGSNSYEQYF
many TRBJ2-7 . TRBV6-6 TGTGCCAGCAGCCCTAAAGGAGGCGTTTCCTACGAGCAGTACTTC CASSPKGGVSYEQYF
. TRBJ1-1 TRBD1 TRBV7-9 TGTGCCAGCAGACCTCCTTCCGGGACAGGGGATTATGAAGCTTTCTTT CASRPPSGTGDYEAFF
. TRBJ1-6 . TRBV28 TGTGCCAGCACAGAGAACAGGATATCCTCACCCCTCCACTTT CASTENRISSPLHF
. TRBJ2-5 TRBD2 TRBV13 TGTGCCAGCAGCTTAGGGGGACTAGCGGGAATCCAAGAGACCCAGTACTTC CASSLGGLAGIQETQYF
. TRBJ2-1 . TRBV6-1 TGTGCCAGCAGGGAGGGGACTGGTACCTACAATGAGCAGTTCTTC CASREGTGTYNEQFF
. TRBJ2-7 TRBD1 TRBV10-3 TGTGCCACCCGGACAGGGGCCCACCGCGAGCAGTACTTC CATRTGAHREQYF
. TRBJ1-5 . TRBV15 TGTGCCACCAGCAGAGATTTAGATCAGCCCCAGCATTTT CATSRDLDQPQHF
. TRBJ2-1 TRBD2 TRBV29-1 TGCAGCGTTGAAGACCATGAGCGGGAGGTGGATGAGCAGTTCTTC CSVEDHEREVDEQFF
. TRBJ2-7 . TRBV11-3 TGTGCCAGCAGCCTCGTCGGGGGCTCCTACGAGCAGTACTTC CASSLVGGSYEQYF
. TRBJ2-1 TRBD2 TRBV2 TGTGCCAGCAGTGAATCCCTAGCGGACTACAATGAGCAGTTCTTC CASSESLADYNEQFF
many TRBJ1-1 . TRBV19 TGTGCCAGTAGTGAGTGGGCAAACACTGAAGCTTTCTTT CASSEWANTEAFF
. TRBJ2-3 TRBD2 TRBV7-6 TGTGCCAGCAGCCCGATAGGACTAGAGGCCCCCACAGATACGCAGTATTTT CASSPIGLEAPTDTQYF
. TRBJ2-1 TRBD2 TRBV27 TGTGCCAGTGGCACGGGAGGGCTTGTCGGGCAGTTCTTC CASGTGGLVGQFF
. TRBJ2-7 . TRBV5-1 TGCGCCAGCAGCACCACGACAGCTTCCTACGAGCAGTACTTC CASSTTTASYEQYF
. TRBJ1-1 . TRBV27 TGTGCCAGCAGCATCGGGAGGTCGAACACTGAAGCTTTCTTT CASSIGRSNTEAFF
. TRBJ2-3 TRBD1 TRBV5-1 TGCGCCAGCAGTCCATCGCAGGGGGCTGGAGATACGCAGTATTTT CASSPSQGAGDTQYF